This T cell receptor beta chain was sequenced for a study of T cell responses to AZD1222 COVID-19 vaccine. Findings and limits, study-wide: Close to half of all spike-specific TCRs reportedly target regions of the variants that are unmutated. Repertoires were obtained only post-peak T cell response. Spike-specific TCR breadth and depth went up after people got two AZD1222 doses.

CDR3 size: 16 residues. Per germline, CDR1 MGHRA and CDR2 YSYEKL. With 1 base clipped from V and 2 bases from J, the junction kept 2 bases outside the gene matches. To note about this clone: The antigen is unknown.

The data were produced by immunoSEQ multiplex PCR, yet TCRdb's version contains in-frame clones alone and is incomplete. The sample includes over 140,000 clones, just under 95% of them seen just once. The TCR comes from an adult in good health. Here the sequenced sample was peripheral blood, taken on day 0 of AZD1222 vaccination. J is TRBJ2-3 and V is TRBV4-1; TRBD2 matches at 11 bases. CDR3 in DNA: TGCGCCAGCAGCCAAGGACTAGCGGGGTTCACAGATACGCAGTATTTT. Its protein product is CASSQGLAGFTDTQYF.